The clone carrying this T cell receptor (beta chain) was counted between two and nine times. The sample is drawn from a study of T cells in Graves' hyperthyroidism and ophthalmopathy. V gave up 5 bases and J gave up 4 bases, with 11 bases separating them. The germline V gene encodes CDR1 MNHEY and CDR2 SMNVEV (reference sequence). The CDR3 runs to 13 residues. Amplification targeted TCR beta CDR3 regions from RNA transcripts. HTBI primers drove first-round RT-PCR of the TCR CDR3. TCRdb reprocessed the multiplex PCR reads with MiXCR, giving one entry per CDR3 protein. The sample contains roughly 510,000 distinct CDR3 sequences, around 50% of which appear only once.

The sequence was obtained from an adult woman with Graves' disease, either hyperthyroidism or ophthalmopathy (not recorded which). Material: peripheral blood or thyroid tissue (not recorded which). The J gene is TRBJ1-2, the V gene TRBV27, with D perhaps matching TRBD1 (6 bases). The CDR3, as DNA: TGTGCCAGCAGTACACAGGGTGGCTATGGCTACACCTTC. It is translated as CASSTQGGYGYTF.